The 25 T cell receptor beta chains listed next were all sequenced from one sample in a study of blood T cell repertoires in COVID-19 (dated by TCRdb to the early 2020s). The library relied on the immunoSEQ multiplex PCR assay. The table comes from immuneACCESS by way of TCRdb, which keeps in-frame sequences with V and J called. Part of the clones is missing from these tables; in studies checked, under half for an unresolved V gene and the rest for unknown reasons. The sample yields approximately 470,000 clones; about nine tenths were counted once. The top ten clonotypes cover 0.7% of the sample. What was sequenced was PBMCs or T cells enriched from blood (not recorded which). These receptors were collected from a woman younger than 30 who had recovered from COVID-19.

The chain links TRBV4-1 to TRBJ2-1; D remains ambiguous. The CDR3 totals 13 residues. V was shortened by 3 bases and J by 8 bases, with 11 bases between the two germline ends. CDR1 is MGHRA and CDR2 is YSYEKL in the germline V gene. CDR3 residues: CASSQIVRDEQFF. The CDR3 DNA follows: TGCGCCAGCAGCCAGATCGTTCGGGATGAGCAGTTCTTC.

The V call is TRBV5-4, the J call TRBJ2-5, with TRBD2 identical over 13 bases. The V gene's germline CDR1 is SGHNT and CDR2 YYREEE (reference sequence). CDR3 length equals 17 residues. V gave up 0 bases and J gave up 4 bases; unmatched junction bases: 6. The CDR3 bases are TGTGCCAGCAGCTTGGGTACTAGCGGGGGGGCTGGAGAGACCCAGTACTTC. Translation gives CASSLGTSGGAGETQYF.

The V and J genes are TRBV10-2 and TRBJ2-3; D not certain. Germline lookup yields CDR1 WSHSY and CDR2 SAAADI. V dropped 4 bases and J dropped 2 bases, with 10 bases sitting between them. CDR3 length: 14 residues. The CDR3 reads CASSGRLPTDTQYF. The CDR3 nucleotides read TGCGCCAGCAGTGGGCGGCTACCCACAGATACGCAGTATTTT.

The chain joins TRBV2 to TRBJ1-1, with a tentative D call TRBD1 (5 bases). Germline assignment: CDR1 SNHLY and CDR2 FYNNEI. V was clipped by 10 bases and J by 3 bases, with 18 bases between them. This CDR3 comprises 14 residues. The CDR3 reads CATSLSGGYTEAFF. The CDR3 DNA sequence: TGTGCCACCTCCTTATCGGGGGGGTACACTGAAGCTTTCTTT.

This CDR3 is CASSFQGASTDTQYF. CDR3 nucleotides: TGCGCCAGCAGCTTCCAGGGGGCTAGCACAGATACGCAGTATTTT. The genes are TRBV5-1 and TRBJ2-3, with 8 bases matching TRBD1. This CDR3 contains 15 residues. V lost 2 bases to trimming and J lost 0 bases; unmatched junction nucleotides: 2. The germline V gene has CDR1 SGHRS and CDR2 YFSETQ.

The chain uses TRBV19 and TRBJ2-3, with TRBD2 matching 11 bases. The CDR3 loop spans 14 amino acids. The germline V gene encodes CDR1 LNHDA and CDR2 SQIVND (reference sequence). J lost 2 bases, V lost 9 bases, and 4 bases had no gene match. The CDR3 is CASGTSGVTDTQYF. The CDR3 region has the DNA TGTGCCAGCGGGACTAGCGGAGTCACAGATACGCAGTATTTT.

The V and J genes are TRBV5-4 and TRBJ2-3, with TRBD1 as a possible D gene (6 bases). The V end lost 4 bases, the J end lost 2 bases, and 11 bases lay between the germline ends. The CDR3 runs to 14 residues. Germline CDR1 SGHNT, CDR2 YYREEE (reference sequence). The CDR3 sequence: CASSLRQDTDTQYF. CDR3 DNA sequence: TGTGCCAGCAGCCTTCGACAGGACACAGATACGCAGTATTTT. The full variable domain, completed using reference TRBV5-4 and TRBJ2-3, is ETGVTQSPTHLIKTRGQQVTLRCSSQSGHNTVSWYQQALGQGPQFIFQYYREEENGRGNFPPRFSGLQFPNYSSELNVNALELDDSALYLCASSLRQDTDTQYFGPGTRLTVL.

The rearrangement joins TRBV2 to TRBJ1-2, with D hard to call. The germline V and J ends were trimmed by 8 bases and 2 bases, with 15 bases remaining between them. CDR3 length equals 14 residues. Per the germline V gene, CDR1 is SNHLY and CDR2 is FYNNEI. The CDR3 region has the DNA TGTGCCAGCGGTCAAGGGAGAGGGAACTATGGCTACACCTTC. This codes for CASGQGRGNYGYTF.

As DNA, the CDR3 is TGTGCCAGCAGTCTAACAGGAGCGGGGCAGCCCCAGCATTTT. Translation: CASSLTGAGQPQHF. The V and J genes are TRBV27 and TRBJ1-5, with D possibly TRBD1 on 5 matching bases. V was trimmed by 5 bases and J by 7 bases, leaving 15 bases between them. The CDR3 covers 14 residues. Germline V gene sequence: CDR1 MNHEY, CDR2 SMNVEV (reference sequence).

V gene TRBV4-1 combines with J gene TRBJ2-5; possibly TRBD2 for D (6 bases). The V and J ends lost 2 bases and 4 bases respectively, with 14 bases between them. The CDR3 contains 15 residues. Germline V gene lookup returns CDR1 MGHRA and CDR2 YSYEKL. The CDR3 nucleotides are TGCGCCAGCAGCCAATTGGGACTTCCGATAGAGACCCAGTACTTC. Amino acid sequence: CASSQLGLPIETQYF.

The chain links TRBV5-1 to TRBJ2-2; unclear D gene. The CDR3 has 14 residues. Between the trimmed V and J ends, which lost 0 bases and 2 bases, there was a span of 5 bases. CDR1 SGHRS and CDR2 YFSETQ come from the germline V gene. CDR3 DNA: TGCGCCAGCAGCTTGGATCCTAACACCGGGGAGCTGTTTTTT. It is translated as CASSLDPNTGELFF.

The V and J genes are TRBV25-1 and TRBJ2-4, with D tentatively TRBD2 (5 bases). Trimming took 7 bases from V and 1 from J, leaving 11 bases between them. CDR3 size: 14 residues. The germline gives CDR1 MGHDK, CDR2 SYGVNS. The CDR3: CASTASGAKNIQYF. CDR3 DNA: TGTGCCAGCACCGCCTCGGGGGCCAAAAACATTCAGTACTTC. The complete variable domain, with remaining parts taken from reference TRBV25-1 and TRBJ2-4, reads EADIYQTPRYLVIGTGKKITLECSQTMGHDKMYWYQQDPGMELHLIHYSYGVNSTEKGDLSSESTVSRIRTEHFPLTLESARPSHTSQYLCASTASGAKNIQYFGAGTRLSVL.

The V call is TRBV11-2, the J call TRBJ2-1, with TRBD1 as a possible D gene (6 bases). There are 16 residues in the CDR3. Per the germline V gene, CDR1 is SGHAT and CDR2 is FQNNGV. V was clipped by 4 bases and J by 9 bases, with 22 bases between them. CDR3 nucleotide sequence: TGTGCCAGCAGCTCCAGACCCCCTACCGACAGGAGTGAGCAGTTCTTC. Translating it yields CASSSRPPTDRSEQFF.

This sequence joins TRBV5-1 and TRBJ1-3; 9 nucleotides agree with TRBD1. V lost 3 bases, J lost 4 bases, and 5 bases stayed unmatched. Germline V gene sequence: CDR1 SGHRS, CDR2 YFSETQ. The CDR3 length is 15 residues. CDR3 sequence: CASSSQGAEGNTIYF. CDR3 sequence (DNA): TGCGCCAGCAGCTCACAGGGGGCGGAAGGAAACACCATATATTTT. The full variable domain, completed using reference TRBV5-1 and TRBJ1-3, is KAGVTQTPRYLIKTRGQQVTLSCSPISGHRSVSWYQQTPGQGLQFLFEYFSETQRNKGNFPGRFSGRQFSNSRSEMNVSTLELGDSALYLCASSSQGAEGNTIYFGEGSWLTVV.

The chain employs TRBV19 and TRBJ2-1; 10 nucleotides agree with TRBD2. Germline CDR1 LNHDA, CDR2 SQIVND (reference sequence). This CDR3 has 17 amino acids. The V segment lost 1 base and the J segment 5 bases; nucleotides outside the gene matches: 8. In nucleotides, the CDR3 is TGTGCCAGTAGTATAGCCGGCGGGACTAGCGACAACAATGAGCAGTTCTTC. Amino acid sequence: CASSIAGGTSDNNEQFF.

This clone has just one count. This chain uses TRBV27 with TRBJ2-1; D perhaps matches TRBD2 (7 bases). The CDR3 has 15 amino acids. Germline V gene data show CDR1 as MNHEY and CDR2 as SMNVEV (reference sequence). V was shortened by 2 bases and J by 4 bases, with 12 bases between the two germline ends. CDR3: CASSLGGAGYNEQFF. The DNA of the CDR3 is TGTGCCAGCAGTTTAGGGGGGGCGGGTTACAATGAGCAGTTCTTC.

The gene calls are TRBV5-1 and TRBJ1-3; a weak D match, TRBD1 (5 bases). CDR1 SGHRS and CDR2 YFSETQ come from the germline V gene. This CDR3 region has 16 residues. V was shortened by 0 bases and J by 3 bases, with 13 bases between the two germline ends. CDR3 DNA: TGCGCCAGCAGCTTGGAGCCGGAGGGGTTTGGAAACACCATATATTTT. Amino acids: CASSLEPEGFGNTIYF.

The chain has TRBV28 and TRBJ2-7, with a possible D match to TRBD2 (5 bases). There are 12 residues in the CDR3. From germline, CDR1 is MDHEN and CDR2 SYDVKM. The ends were cut back, 5 bases at V and 1 base at J, with 6 bases in the middle. The CDR3 loop reads CASSEGSYEQYF. The CDR3 nucleotides are TGTGCCAGCAGTGAGGGATCCTACGAGCAGTACTTC.

Only a few counts were recorded for this clone. V is TRBV27 and J is TRBJ2-3; no clear D gene. The CDR3 runs to 14 residues. CDR1 and CDR2 (germline): MNHEY, SMNVEV (reference sequence). V lost 2 bases and J 4 bases, leaving 10 bases between the germline ends. The chain's CDR3 is CASSLSFLADTQYF. As DNA, the CDR3 is TGTGCCAGCAGTTTAAGCTTTTTGGCAGATACGCAGTATTTT.

Only one count was recorded for this clone. This chain connects TRBV27 to TRBJ2-3; D not certain. Germline V lookup: CDR1 MNHEY, CDR2 SMNVEV (reference sequence). V lost 3 bases to trimming and J lost 6 bases, with 13 bases between them. The CDR3 runs to 14 residues. DNA for the CDR3: TGTGCCAGCAGTTTTGGGCTTTCAACGGATACGCAGTATTTT. Its protein is CASSFGLSTDTQYF.

In its sample, this clone was seen a few times. The CDR3 spells CAGFQGEAFF. CDR3 DNA sequence: TGCGCCGGGTTTCAGGGCGAAGCTTTCTTT. The chain is built from TRBV10-1 and TRBJ1-1; possibly TRBD1 for D (5 bases). The CDR3 loop spans 10 amino acids. The germline V and J ends were trimmed by 11 bases and 8 bases, with 12 bases remaining between them. Germline loops: CDR1 WNHNN, CDR2 SYGVQD (reference sequence).

The rearrangement joins TRBV29-1 to TRBJ2-7, with 7 bases matching TRBD2. Germline values: CDR1 SQVTM, CDR2 ANQGSEA. Trimming took 0 bases from V and 6 from J; bases not matched to a gene: 11. The CDR3 is made up of 15 amino acids. CDR3 in amino acids: CSVEEEGQGGGEQYF. The CDR3 DNA reads as TGCAGCGTTGAAGAGGAGGGGCAGGGCGGGGGCGAGCAGTACTTC.

This sequence joins TRBV5-6 and TRBJ1-2; a possible D gene is TRBD1 (6 bases). This CDR3 comprises 14 residues. V lost 4 bases and J lost 8, with 18 bases in between. Germline lookup yields CDR1 SGHDT and CDR2 YYEEEE. The CDR3 region has the DNA TGTGCCAGCAGCCCACCGGGACAATGGAGAGGCTACACCTTC. This gives the protein CASSPPGQWRGYTF.

The chain uses TRBV11-2 and TRBJ2-2; D is unresolved. Germline V CDR1 and CDR2: SGHAT, FQNNGV. The CDR3 totals 12 residues. The ends were cut back, 0 bases at V and 7 bases at J, with 3 bases in the middle. In DNA, the CDR3 is TGTGCCAGCAGCTTAGACATCGGGGAGCTGTTTTTT. Amino acid sequence: CASSLDIGELFF.

Here the CDR3 reads CASPRDLNTEAFF. Here the CDR3 DNA reads TGTGCCAGTCCCCGGGATCTGAACACTGAAGCTTTCTTT. J is TRBJ1-1 and V is TRBV5-8; D is unresolved. There are 13 residues in the CDR3. The germline gives CDR1 SGHTS, CDR2 YDEGEE. Trimming took off 8 bases at V and 0 bases at J, with 11 bases between the two ends.